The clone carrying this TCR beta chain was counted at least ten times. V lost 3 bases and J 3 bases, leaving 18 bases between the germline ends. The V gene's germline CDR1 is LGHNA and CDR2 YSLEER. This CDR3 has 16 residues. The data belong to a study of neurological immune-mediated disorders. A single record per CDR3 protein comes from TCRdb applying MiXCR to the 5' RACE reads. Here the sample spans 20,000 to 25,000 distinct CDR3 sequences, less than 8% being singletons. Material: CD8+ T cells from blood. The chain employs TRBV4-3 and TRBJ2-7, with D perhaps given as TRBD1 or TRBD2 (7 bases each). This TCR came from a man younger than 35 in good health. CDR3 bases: TGCGCCAGCAGCCAGGGGGGGGACAGACCCCTCTACGAGCAGTACTTC. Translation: CASSQGGDRPLYEQYF.